Given below is one T cell receptor beta chain in context. These data come from a study of blood T cell repertoires in COVID-19. Study as a whole: Donors in the United States, Italy and Spain gave samples during acute or convalescent COVID-19. From T cells, B-cell-depleted T cells, or PBMCs came the material, which was cDNA or gDNA.

Sequenced by immunoSEQ multiplex PCR; TCRdb stores in-frame clones only, minus some. The sample consists of approximately 260,000 clones, 80% to 85% of them appearing once. CDR1 is LGHDT and CDR2 is YNNKEL in the germline V gene (reference sequence). This CDR3 is built from 16 residues. J gave up 6 bases and V 2 bases, and 7 bases lay outside the gene matches. Participant-reported clinical history was the basis for cohort assignment. All recovered Cohort 3 donors got two negative PCRs, got clearance, or saw symptom resolution. The origin of this receptor is a man aged 50 to 60 who had recovered from COVID-19. The chain recombines TRBV3-1 (or the pseudogene TRBV3-2) with TRBJ2-1; 10 bases are a match to TRBD2. Sequencing input: PBMCs or T cells enriched from blood (not recorded which). The CDR3 nucleotides read TGTGCCAGCAGCCAATTGACTAGCGGGCCGGCCAATGAGCAGTTCTTC. Protein sequence: CASSQLTSGPANEQFF.